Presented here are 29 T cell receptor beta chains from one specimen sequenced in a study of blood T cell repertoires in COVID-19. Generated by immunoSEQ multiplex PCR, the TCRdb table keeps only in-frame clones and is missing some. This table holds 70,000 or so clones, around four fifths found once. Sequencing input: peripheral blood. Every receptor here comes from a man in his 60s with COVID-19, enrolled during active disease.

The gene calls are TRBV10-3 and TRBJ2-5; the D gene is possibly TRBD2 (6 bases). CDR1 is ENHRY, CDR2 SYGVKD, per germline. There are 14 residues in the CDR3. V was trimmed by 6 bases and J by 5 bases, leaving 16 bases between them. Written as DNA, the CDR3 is TGTGCCATCAGGGCCACGCGGGATACGGAGACCCAGTACTTC. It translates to CAIRATRDTETQYF.

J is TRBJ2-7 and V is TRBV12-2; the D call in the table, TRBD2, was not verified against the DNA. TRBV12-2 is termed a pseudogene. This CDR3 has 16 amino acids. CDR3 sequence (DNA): TGTGCAAGTCGCAACCCGTACCTGCGGATGGTACACGAGCAGTACTTC. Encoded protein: CASRNPYLRMVHEQYF.

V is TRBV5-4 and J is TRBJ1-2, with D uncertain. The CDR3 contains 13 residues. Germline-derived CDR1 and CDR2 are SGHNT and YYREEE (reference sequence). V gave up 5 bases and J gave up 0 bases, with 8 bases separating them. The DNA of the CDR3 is TGTGCCAGCAGGTCACGAGCTAACTATGGCTACACCTTC. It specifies CASRSRANYGYTF. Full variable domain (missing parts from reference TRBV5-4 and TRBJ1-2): ETGVTQSPTHLIKTRGQQVTLRCSSQSGHNTVSWYQQALGQGPQFIFQYYREEENGRGNFPPRFSGLQFPNYSSELNVNALELDDSALYLCASRSRANYGYTFGSGTRLTVV.

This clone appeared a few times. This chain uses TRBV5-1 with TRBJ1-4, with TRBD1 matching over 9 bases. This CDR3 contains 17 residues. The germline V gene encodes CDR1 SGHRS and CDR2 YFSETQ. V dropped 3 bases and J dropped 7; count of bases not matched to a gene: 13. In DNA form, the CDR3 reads TGCGCCAGCAGCTACCTGGGACAGGGAAATTTTGGTGAAAAACTGTTTTTT. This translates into CASSYLGQGNFGEKLFF.

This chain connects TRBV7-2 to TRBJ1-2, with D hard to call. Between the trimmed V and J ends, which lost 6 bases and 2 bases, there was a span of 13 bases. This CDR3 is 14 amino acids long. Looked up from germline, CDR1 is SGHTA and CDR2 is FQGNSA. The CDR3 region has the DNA TGTGCCAGCAGTCTAGAGACGGCAAACTATGGCTACACCTTC. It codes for CASSLETANYGYTF.

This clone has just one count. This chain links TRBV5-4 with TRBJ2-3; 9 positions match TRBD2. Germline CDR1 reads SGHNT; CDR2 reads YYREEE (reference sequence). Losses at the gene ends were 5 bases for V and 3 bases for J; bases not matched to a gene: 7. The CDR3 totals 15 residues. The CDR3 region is CASRREGGRTDTQYF. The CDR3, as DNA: TGTGCCAGCAGGCGGGAGGGAGGGAGGACAGATACGCAGTATTTT.

In DNA, the CDR3 is TGTGCCTGGTCCCCCACTAGCAGGGAGCAGTTCTTC. Translating gives CAWSPTSREQFF. The V and J genes are TRBV30 and TRBJ2-1; weak D call: TRBD2 (6 bases). The CDR3 extends over 12 amino acids. Germline-derived CDR1 and CDR2 are GTSNPN and SVGIG (reference sequence). V was cut by 5 bases and J by 10 bases, with 15 bases left in between.

This CDR3 is CASSKRQELEQYF. CDR3 in DNA: TGTGCCAGTAGTAAACGACAGGAGCTCGAGCAGTACTTC. The chain uses TRBV19 and TRBJ2-7, with D perhaps matching TRBD1 (6 bases). Trimming took off 4 bases at V and 6 bases at J, with 13 bases between the two ends. Germline lookup yields CDR1 LNHDA and CDR2 SQIVND (reference sequence). The CDR3 is 13 amino acids.

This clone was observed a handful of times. DNA of the CDR3: TGCGCCAGCAGCCCTTCCTCCGGGAGAAATCAGCCCCAGCATTTT. This translates into CASSPSSGRNQPQHF. The chain has TRBV5-1 and TRBJ1-5, with D unresolved. V gave up 4 bases and J gave up 4 bases, with 15 bases separating them. The CDR3 has 15 amino acids. The germline V gene has CDR1 SGHRS and CDR2 YFSETQ. The whole variable domain, filled in from reference TRBV5-1 and TRBJ1-5, reads KAGVTQTPRYLIKTRGQQVTLSCSPISGHRSVSWYQQTPGQGLQFLFEYFSETQRNKGNFPGRFSGRQFSNSRSEMNVSTLELGDSALYLCASSPSSGRNQPQHFGDGTRLSIL.

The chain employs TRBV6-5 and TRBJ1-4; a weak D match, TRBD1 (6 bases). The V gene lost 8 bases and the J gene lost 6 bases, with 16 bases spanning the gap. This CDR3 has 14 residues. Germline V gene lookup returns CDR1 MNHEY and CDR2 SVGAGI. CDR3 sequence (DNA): TGTGCCAGCTCAACTAGGCCAGGGGATGAAAAACTGTTTTTT. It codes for CASSTRPGDEKLFF.

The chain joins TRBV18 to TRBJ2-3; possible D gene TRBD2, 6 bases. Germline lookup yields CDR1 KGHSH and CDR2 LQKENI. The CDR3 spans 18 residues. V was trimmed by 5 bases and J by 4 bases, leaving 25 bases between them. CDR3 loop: CASSSEGGDLTQADTQYF. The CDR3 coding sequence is TGTGCCAGCTCATCCGAGGGCGGGGATCTTACACAGGCAGATACGCAGTATTTT.

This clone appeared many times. Written as DNA, the CDR3 is TGTGCCAGCAGTCTCGGACAGGCAAATTCACCCCTCCACTTT. Protein: CASSLGQANSPLHF. This chain uses TRBV28 with TRBJ1-6, with 7 bases aligning to TRBD1. From germline, CDR1 is MDHEN and CDR2 SYDVKM. CDR3 size: 14 residues. Unmatched junction bases numbered 5, after V lost 5 bases and J lost 7 bases.

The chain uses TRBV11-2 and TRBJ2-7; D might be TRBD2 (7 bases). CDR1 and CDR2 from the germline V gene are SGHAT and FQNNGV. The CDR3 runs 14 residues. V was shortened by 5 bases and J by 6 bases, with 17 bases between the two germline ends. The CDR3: CASSQINGGLEQYF. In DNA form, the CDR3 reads TGTGCCAGCAGCCAGATCAACGGGGGGCTCGAGCAGTACTTC. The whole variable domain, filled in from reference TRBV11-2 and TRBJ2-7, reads EAGVAQSPRYKIIEKRQSVAFWCNPISGHATLYWYQQILGQGPKLLIQFQNNGVVDDSQLPKDRFSAERLKGVDSTLKIQPAKLEDSAVYLCASSQINGGLEQYFGPGTRLTVT.

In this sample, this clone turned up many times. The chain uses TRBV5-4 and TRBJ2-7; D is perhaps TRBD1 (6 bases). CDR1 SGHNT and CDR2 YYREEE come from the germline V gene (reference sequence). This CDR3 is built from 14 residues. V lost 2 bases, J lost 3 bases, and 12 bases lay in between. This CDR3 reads CASSFAGVLYEQYF. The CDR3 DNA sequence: TGTGCCAGCAGCTTCGCAGGGGTCCTCTACGAGCAGTACTTC.

The CDR3 nucleotides read TGTGCCAGCAGATGGACAGACACAGATACGCAGTATTTT. Residues: CASRWTDTDTQYF. The chain recombines TRBV6-5 with TRBJ2-3, with a weak D call TRBD1 (6 bases). CDR1 MNHEY and CDR2 SVGAGI come from the germline V gene. The V and J ends lost 6 bases and 2 bases respectively, with 9 bases between them. The CDR3 runs to 13 residues.

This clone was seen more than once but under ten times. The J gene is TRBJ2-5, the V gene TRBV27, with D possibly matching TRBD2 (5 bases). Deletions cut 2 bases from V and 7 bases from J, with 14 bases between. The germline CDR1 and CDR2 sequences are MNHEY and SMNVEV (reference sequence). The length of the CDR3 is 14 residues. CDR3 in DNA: TGTGCCAGCAGTTTAAATGAGGGTGGTGGGACCCAGTACTTC. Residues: CASSLNEGGGTQYF.

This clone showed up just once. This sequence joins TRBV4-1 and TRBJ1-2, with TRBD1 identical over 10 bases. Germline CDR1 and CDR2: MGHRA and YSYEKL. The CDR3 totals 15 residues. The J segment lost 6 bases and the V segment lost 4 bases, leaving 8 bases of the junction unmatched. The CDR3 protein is CASSRVDRGSDGYTF. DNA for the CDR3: TGCGCCAGCAGCCGGGTGGACAGGGGGTCTGATGGCTACACCTTC.

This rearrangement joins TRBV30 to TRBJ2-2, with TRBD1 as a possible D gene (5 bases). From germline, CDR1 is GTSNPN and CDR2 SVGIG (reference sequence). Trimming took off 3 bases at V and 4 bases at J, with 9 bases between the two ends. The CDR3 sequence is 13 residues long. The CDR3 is CAWSPTVTGELFF. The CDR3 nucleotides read TGTGCCTGGAGCCCGACAGTCACCGGGGAGCTGTTTTTT.

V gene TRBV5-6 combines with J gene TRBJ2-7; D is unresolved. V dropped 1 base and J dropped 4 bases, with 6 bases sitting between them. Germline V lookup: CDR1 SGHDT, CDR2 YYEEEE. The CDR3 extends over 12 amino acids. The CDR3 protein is CASSLPYYEQYF. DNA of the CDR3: TGTGCCAGCAGCTTGCCGTATTACGAGCAGTACTTC.

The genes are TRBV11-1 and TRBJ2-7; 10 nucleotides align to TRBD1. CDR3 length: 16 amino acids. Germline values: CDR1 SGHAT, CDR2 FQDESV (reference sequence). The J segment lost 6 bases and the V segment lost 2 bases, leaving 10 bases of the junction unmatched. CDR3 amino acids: CASSLSFGQGVGEQYF. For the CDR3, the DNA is TGTGCCAGCAGCTTAAGTTTTGGACAGGGGGTCGGCGAGCAGTACTTC.

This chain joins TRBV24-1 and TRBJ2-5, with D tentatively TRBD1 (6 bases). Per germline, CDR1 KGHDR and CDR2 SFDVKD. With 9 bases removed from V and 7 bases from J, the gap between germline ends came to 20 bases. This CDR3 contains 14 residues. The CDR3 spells CATGPGQNKATQYF. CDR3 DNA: TGTGCCACCGGCCCGGGACAAAATAAGGCGACCCAGTACTTC.

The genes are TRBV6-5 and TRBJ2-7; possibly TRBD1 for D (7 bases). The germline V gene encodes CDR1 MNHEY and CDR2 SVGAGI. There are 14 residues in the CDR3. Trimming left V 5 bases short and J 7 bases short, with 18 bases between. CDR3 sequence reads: CASSQPGTAGEQYF. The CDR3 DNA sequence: TGTGCCAGCAGTCAGCCCGGGACAGCGGGTGAGCAGTACTTC.

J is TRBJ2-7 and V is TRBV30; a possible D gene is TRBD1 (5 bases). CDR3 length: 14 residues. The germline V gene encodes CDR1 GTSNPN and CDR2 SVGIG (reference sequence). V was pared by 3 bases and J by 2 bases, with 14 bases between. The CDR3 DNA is TGTGCCTGGAGAAGTGGGCAGGGTGCCTACGAGCAGTACTTC. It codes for CAWRSGQGAYEQYF.

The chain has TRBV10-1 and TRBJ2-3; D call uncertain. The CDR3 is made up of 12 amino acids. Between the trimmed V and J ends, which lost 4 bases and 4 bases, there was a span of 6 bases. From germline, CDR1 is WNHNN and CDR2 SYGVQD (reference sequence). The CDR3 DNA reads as TGCGCCAGCAGTGTTCGTCCAGATACGCAGTATTTT. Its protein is CASSVRPDTQYF.

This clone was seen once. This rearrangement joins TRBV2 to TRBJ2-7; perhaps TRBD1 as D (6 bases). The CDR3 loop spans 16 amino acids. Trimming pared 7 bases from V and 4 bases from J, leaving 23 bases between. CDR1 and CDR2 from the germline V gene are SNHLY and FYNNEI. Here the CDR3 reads CASTKHEGDPRYEQYF. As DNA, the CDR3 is TGTGCCAGCACCAAACACGAGGGGGATCCACGGTACGAGCAGTACTTC.

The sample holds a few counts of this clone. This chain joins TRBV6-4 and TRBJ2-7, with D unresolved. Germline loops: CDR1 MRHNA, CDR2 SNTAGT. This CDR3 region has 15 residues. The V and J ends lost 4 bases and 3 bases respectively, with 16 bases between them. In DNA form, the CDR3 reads TGTGCCAGCAGTGCCCCGGAGCAGTGCCACTACGAGCAGTACTTC. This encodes CASSAPEQCHYEQYF.

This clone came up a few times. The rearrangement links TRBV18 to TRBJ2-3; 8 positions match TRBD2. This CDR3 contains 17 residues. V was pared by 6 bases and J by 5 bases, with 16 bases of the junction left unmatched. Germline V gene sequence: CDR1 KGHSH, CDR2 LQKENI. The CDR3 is CASSPSARGAAGDTQYF. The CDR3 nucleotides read TGTGCCAGCTCCCCCTCTGCGCGGGGGGCTGCAGGAGATACGCAGTATTTT.

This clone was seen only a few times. CDR3 sequence (DNA): TGTGCCAGCAGCACCTTGGACAAGGCCTCTGAAGCTTTCTTT. Translated, it gives CASSTLDKASEAFF. The chain couples TRBV13 to TRBJ1-1; D perhaps matches TRBD1 (5 bases). V shed 5 bases and J shed 6 bases, with 16 bases lying between them. Germline CDR1 and CDR2: PRHDT and FYEKMQ (reference sequence). The CDR3 runs 14 residues.

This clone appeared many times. CDR3 loop: CASSPGHLSGANVLTF. As DNA, the CDR3 is TGCGCCAGCAGCCCGGGACACCTCTCTGGGGCCAACGTCCTGACTTTC. This rearrangement joins TRBV5-1 to TRBJ2-6; possible D gene TRBD1, 6 bases. The CDR3 is 16 amino acids. Germline loops: CDR1 SGHRS, CDR2 YFSETQ. Between the trimmed V and J ends, which lost 4 bases and 0 bases, there was a span of 11 bases. The variable domain in full, completed from reference TRBV5-1 and TRBJ2-6, reads KAGVTQTPRYLIKTRGQQVTLSCSPISGHRSVSWYQQTPGQGLQFLFEYFSETQRNKGNFPGRFSGRQFSNSRSEMNVSTLELGDSALYLCASSPGHLSGANVLTFGAGSRLTVL.